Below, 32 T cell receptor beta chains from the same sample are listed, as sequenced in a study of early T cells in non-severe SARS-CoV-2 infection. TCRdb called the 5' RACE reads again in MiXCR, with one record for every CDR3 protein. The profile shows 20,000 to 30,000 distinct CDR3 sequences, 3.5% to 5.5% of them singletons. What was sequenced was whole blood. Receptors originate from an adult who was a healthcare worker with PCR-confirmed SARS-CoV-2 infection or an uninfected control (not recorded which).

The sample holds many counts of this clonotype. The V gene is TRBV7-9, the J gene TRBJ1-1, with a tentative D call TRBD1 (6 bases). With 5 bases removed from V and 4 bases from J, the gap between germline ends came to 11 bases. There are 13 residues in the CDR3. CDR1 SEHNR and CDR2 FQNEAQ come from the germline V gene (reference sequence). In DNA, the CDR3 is TGTGCCAGCAGCCCTGGGACACCCACTGAAGCTTTCTTT. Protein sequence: CASSPGTPTEAFF.

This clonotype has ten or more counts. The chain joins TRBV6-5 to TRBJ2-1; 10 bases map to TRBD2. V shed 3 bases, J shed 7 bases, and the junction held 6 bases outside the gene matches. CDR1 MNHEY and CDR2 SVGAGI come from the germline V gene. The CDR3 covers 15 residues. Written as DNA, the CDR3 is TGTGCCAGCAGTTATGGGGCTAGCGGGAGAAATGAGCAGTTCTTC. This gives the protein CASSYGASGRNEQFF.

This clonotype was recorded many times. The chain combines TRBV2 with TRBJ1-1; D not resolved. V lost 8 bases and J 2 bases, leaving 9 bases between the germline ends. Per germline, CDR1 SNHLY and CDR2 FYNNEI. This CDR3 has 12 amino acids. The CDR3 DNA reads TGTGCCAGCGTTTTGTTCAACACTGAAGCTTTCTTT. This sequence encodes CASVLFNTEAFF.

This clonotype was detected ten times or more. CDR3 amino acids: CASSLVGRGHETQYF. CDR3 in DNA: TGCGCCAGCAGCTTGGTGGGCAGGGGGCACGAGACCCAGTACTTC. V is TRBV5-1 and J is TRBJ2-5, with TRBD1 identical over 8 bases. This CDR3 region has 15 residues. Germline V gene lookup returns CDR1 SGHRS and CDR2 YFSETQ. J was trimmed by 5 bases and V by 0 bases; bases with no gene match: 6.

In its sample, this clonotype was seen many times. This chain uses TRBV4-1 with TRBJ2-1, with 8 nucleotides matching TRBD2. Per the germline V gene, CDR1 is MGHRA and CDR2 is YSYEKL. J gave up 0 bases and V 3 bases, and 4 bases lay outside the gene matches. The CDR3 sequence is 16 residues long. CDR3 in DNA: TGCGCCAGCAGCCATGTAAGCGGGGGCTCCTACAATGAGCAGTTCTTC. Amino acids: CASSHVSGGSYNEQFF.

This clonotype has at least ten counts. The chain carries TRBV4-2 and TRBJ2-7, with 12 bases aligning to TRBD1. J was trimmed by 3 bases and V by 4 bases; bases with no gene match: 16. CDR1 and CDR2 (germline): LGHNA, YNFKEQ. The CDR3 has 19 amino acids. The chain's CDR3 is CASSLQPKTGTGGIYEQYF. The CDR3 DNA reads TGTGCCAGCAGCCTCCAACCGAAGACCGGGACAGGGGGCATCTACGAGCAGTACTTC.

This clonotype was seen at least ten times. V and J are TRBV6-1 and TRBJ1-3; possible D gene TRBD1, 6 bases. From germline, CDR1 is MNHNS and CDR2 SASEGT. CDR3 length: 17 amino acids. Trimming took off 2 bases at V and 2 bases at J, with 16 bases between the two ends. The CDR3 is CASSELRGQFPGNTIYF. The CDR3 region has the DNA TGTGCCAGCAGTGAACTCCGAGGACAGTTCCCTGGAAACACCATATATTTT.

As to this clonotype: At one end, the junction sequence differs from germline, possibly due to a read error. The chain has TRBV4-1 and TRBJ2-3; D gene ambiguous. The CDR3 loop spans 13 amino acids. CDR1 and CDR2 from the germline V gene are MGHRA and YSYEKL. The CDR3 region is CACSRIVTDTQYF. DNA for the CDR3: TGCGCCTGCAGTCGGATCGTCACAGATACGCAGTATTTT.

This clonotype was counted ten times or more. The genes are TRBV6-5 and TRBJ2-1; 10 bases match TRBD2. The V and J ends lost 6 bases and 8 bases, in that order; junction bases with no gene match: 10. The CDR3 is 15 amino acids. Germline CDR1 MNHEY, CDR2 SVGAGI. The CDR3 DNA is TGTGCCAGCAGGAAAGCGGGAGGGCCAGGCCATGAGCAGTTCTTC. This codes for CASRKAGGPGHEQFF.

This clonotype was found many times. CDR3 loop: CASSLGVSGLHANTGELFF. CDR3 nucleotides: TGTGCCAGCAGCTTAGGGGTTTCGGGACTACACGCGAACACCGGGGAGCTGTTTTTT. This chain connects TRBV7-8 to TRBJ2-2, with TRBD2 identical over 7 bases. This CDR3 is 19 amino acids long. The V segment lost 1 base and the J segment 0 bases; nucleotides outside the gene matches: 11. In germline, CDR1 is SGHVS, CDR2 FQNEAQ.

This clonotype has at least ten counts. CDR3 sequence: CASSLGRHEYEQYF. For the CDR3, the DNA is TGCGCCAGCAGCCTTGGGAGACATGAATACGAGCAGTACTTC. This chain links TRBV4-3 with TRBJ2-7; TRBD2 might be the D (5 bases). From germline, CDR1 is LGHNA and CDR2 YSLEER. V lost 4 bases to trimming and J lost 4 bases, with 14 bases between them. The CDR3 contains 14 residues.

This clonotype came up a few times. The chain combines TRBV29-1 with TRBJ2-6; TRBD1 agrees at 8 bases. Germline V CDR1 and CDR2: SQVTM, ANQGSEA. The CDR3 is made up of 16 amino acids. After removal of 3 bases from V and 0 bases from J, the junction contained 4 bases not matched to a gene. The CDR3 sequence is CSVEGTGSSGANVLTF. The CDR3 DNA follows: TGCAGCGTTGAGGGGACAGGTTCCTCTGGGGCCAACGTCCTGACTTTC.

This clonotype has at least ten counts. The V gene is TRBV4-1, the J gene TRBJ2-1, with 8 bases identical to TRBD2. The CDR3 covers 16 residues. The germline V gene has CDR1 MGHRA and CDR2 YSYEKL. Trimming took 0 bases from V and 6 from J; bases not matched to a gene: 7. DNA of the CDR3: TGCGCCAGCAGCCAAGAGGACGGGGGGGCTGGCAATGAGCAGTTCTTC. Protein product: CASSQEDGGAGNEQFF.

The DNA of the CDR3 is TGTGCCAGCAACGAGCTAAGGGGGGATACGCAGTATTTT. Translated: CASNELRGDTQYF. The chain links TRBV7-9 to TRBJ2-3; the D gene is possibly TRBD1 (6 bases). Germline V gene lookup returns CDR1 SEHNR and CDR2 FQNEAQ (reference sequence). CDR3 size: 13 residues. V was clipped by 7 bases and J by 6 bases, with 14 bases between them.

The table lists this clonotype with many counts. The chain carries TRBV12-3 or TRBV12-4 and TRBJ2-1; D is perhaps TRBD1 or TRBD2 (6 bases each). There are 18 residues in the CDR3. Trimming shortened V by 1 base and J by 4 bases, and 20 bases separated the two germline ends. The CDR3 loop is CASSLESGGGTGYNEQFF. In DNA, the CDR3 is TGTGCCAGCAGTTTAGAGTCCGGGGGCGGGACGGGATACAATGAGCAGTTCTTC.

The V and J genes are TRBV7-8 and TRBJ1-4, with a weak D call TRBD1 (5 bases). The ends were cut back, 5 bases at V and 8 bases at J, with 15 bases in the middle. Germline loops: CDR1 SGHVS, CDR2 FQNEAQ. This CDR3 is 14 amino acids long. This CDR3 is CASSRGTGPEKLFF. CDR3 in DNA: TGTGCCAGCAGCCGCGGGACTGGCCCCGAAAAACTGTTTTTT.

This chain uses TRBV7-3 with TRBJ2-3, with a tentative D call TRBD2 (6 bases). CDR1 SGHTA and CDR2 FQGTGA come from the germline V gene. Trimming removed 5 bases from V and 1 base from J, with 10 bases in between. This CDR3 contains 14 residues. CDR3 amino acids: CASSLTGGTDTQYF. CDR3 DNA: TGTGCCAGCAGCCTCACGGGAGGCACAGATACGCAGTATTTT.

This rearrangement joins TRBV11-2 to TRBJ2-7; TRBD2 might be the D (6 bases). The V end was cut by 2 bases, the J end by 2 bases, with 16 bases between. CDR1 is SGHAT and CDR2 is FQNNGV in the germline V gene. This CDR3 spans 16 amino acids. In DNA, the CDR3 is TGTGCCAGCAGCTTACCCCCGGGAGAGGGGACCTACGAGCAGTACTTC. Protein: CASSLPPGEGTYEQYF.

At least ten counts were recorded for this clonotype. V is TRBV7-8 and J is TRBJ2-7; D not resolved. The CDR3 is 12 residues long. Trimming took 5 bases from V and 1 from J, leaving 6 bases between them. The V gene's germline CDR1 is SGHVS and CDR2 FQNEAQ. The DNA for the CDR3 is TGTGCCAGCAGCAGCCTATCCTACGAGCAGTACTTC. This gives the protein CASSSLSYEQYF.

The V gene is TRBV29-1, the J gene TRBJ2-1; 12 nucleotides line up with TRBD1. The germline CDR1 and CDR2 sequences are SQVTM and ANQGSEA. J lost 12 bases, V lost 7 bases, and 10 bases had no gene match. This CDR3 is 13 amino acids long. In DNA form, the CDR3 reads TGCAGCGCGGGGACAGGGGGCCCGGATCGGCAGTTCTTC. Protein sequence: CSAGTGGPDRQFF.

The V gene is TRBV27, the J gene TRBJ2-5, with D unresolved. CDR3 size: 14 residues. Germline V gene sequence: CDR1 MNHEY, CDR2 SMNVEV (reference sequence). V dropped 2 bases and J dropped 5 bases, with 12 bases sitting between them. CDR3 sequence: CASSLGSNGETQYF. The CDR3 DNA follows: TGTGCCAGCAGTTTAGGGTCTAACGGTGAGACCCAGTACTTC.

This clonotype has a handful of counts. CDR3 in amino acids: CSAGGLAEGSSYNEQFF. The CDR3, as DNA: TGCAGTGCCGGTGGACTAGCGGAAGGGAGCTCCTACAATGAGCAGTTCTTC. This chain uses TRBV20-1 with TRBJ2-1; 10 bases are shared with TRBD2. The germline gives CDR1 DFQATT, CDR2 SNEGSKA (reference sequence). This CDR3 is built from 17 residues. The V gene end was trimmed by 6 bases and the J gene end by 0 bases; junction bases not matched to a gene: 11.

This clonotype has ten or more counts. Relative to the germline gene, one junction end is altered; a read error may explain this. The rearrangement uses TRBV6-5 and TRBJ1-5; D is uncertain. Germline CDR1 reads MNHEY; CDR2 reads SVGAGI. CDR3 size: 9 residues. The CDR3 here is CASSQPQHF. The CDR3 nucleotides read TGTGCCAGCAGTCAGCCCCAGCATTTT.

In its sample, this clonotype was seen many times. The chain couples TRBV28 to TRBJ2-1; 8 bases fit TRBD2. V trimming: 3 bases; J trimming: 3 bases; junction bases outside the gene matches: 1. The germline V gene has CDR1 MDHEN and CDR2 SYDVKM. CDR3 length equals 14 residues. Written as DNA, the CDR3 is TGTGCCAGCAGTTTGCGGGAGGTCTACAATGAGCAGTTCTTC. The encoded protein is CASSLREVYNEQFF.

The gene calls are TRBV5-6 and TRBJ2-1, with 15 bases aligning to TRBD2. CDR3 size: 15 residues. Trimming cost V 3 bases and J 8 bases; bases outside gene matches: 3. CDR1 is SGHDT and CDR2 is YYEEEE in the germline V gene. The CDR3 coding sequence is TGTGCCAGCAGCTCAGGACTAGCGGGAGGGTATGAGCAGTTCTTC. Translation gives CASSSGLAGGYEQFF.

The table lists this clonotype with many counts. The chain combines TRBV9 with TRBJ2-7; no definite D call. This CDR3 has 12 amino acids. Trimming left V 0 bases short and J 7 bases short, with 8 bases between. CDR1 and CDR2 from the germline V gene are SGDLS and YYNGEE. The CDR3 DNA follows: TGTGCCAGCAGCGTAGGCCTGGGGGAGCAGTACTTC. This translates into CASSVGLGEQYF.

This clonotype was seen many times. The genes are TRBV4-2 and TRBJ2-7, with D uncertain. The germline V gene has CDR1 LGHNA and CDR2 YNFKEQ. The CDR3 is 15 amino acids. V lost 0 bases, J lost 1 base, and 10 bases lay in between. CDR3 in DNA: TGTGCCAGCAGCCAAGATTGGTGGGCTTCCTACGAGCAGTACTTC. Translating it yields CASSQDWWASYEQYF.

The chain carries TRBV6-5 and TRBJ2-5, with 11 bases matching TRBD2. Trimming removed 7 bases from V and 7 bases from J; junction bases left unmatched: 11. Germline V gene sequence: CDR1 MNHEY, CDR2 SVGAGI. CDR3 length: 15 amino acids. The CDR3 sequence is CASTKTSGGKGTQYF. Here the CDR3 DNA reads TGTGCCAGCACCAAAACTAGCGGGGGAAAAGGGACCCAGTACTTC.

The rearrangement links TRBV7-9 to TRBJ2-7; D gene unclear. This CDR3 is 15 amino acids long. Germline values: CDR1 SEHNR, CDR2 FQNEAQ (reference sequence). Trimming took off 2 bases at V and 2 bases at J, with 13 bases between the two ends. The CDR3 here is CASSLLGRVPYEQYF. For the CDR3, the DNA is TGTGCCAGCAGCTTACTCGGCCGTGTACCCTACGAGCAGTACTTC.

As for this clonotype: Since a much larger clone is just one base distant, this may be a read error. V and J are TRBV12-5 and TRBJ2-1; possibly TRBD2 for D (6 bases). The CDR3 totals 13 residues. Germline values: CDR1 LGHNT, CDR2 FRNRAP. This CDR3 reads CASGSDYNNGQFF. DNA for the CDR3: TGTGCTAGTGGTTCGGACTACAACAATGGGCAGTTCTTC. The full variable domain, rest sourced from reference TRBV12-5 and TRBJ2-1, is DARVTQTPRHKVTEMGQEVTMRCQPILGHNTVFWYRQTMMQGLELLAYFRNRAPLDDSGMPKDRFSAEMPDATLATLKIQPSEPRDSAVYFCASGSDYNNGQFFGPGTRLTVL.

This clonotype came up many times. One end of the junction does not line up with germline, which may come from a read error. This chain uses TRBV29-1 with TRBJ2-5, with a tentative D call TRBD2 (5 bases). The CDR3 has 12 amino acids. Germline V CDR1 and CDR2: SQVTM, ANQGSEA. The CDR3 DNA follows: TGTACCGTGGGAGTAGGGCAAGAGACCCAGTACTTC. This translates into CTVGVGQETQYF.

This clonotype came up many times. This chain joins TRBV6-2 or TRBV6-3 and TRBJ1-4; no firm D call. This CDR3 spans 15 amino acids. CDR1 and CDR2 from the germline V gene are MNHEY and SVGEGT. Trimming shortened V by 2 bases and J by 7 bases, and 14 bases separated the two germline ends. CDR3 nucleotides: TGTGCCAGCAGTTACCACGGGAGCTCCGTTGAAAAACTGTTTTTT. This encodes CASSYHGSSVEKLFF.